One sample yielded the 17 T cell receptor beta chains listed below, sequenced in a study of blood T cell repertoires in COVID-19. Sequencing was performed with immunoSEQ multiplex PCR; in TCRdb, only in-frame clones are kept and a portion is missing. The sample carries 40,000 to 60,000 clones, around 80% recorded once. Sequencing input: peripheral blood. These receptors all come from a human donor in a cohort sampled during active COVID-19.

In this sample, this clone turned up a few times. The V and J genes are TRBV7-9 and TRBJ2-7; TRBD2 might be the D (6 bases). Germline V gene data show CDR1 as SEHNR and CDR2 as FQNEAQ (reference sequence). The V gene lost 3 bases and the J gene lost 7 bases, with 19 bases spanning the gap. The CDR3 consists of 15 residues. The CDR3, as DNA: TGTGCCAGCAGCTTCGCGCGGGACGGACATTGGGAGCAGTACTTC. Translating it yields CASSFARDGHWEQYF. The full variable domain, completed using reference TRBV7-9 and TRBJ2-7, is DTGVSQNPRHKITKRGQNVTFRCDPISEHNRLYWYRQTLGQGPEFLTYFQNEAQLEKSRLLSDRFSAERPKGSFSTLEIQRTEQGDSAMYLCASSFARDGHWEQYFGPGTRLTVT.

The V call is TRBV7-9, the J call TRBJ1-1; no definite D call. The CDR3 runs to 13 residues. V was shortened by 4 bases and J by 1 base, with 7 bases between the two germline ends. The germline V gene encodes CDR1 SEHNR and CDR2 FQNEAQ (reference sequence). Here the CDR3 reads CASSSSSNTEAFF. DNA for the CDR3: TGTGCCAGCAGCTCGAGTTCGAACACTGAAGCTTTCTTT.

This chain connects TRBV2 to TRBJ1-1; D uncertain. The CDR3 is 11 amino acids. The V end was cut by 3 bases, the J end by 5 bases, with 4 bases between. The V gene's germline CDR1 is SNHLY and CDR2 FYNNEI. CDR3 in amino acids: CASSDMTEAFF. The DNA for the CDR3 is TGTGCCAGCAGTGATATGACTGAAGCTTTCTTT.

The V and J genes are TRBV10-3 and TRBJ1-4, with 7 bases matching TRBD1. Trimming took 0 bases from V and 6 from J; bases not matched to a gene: 1. The germline V gene has CDR1 ENHRY and CDR2 SYGVKD. The CDR3 extends over 14 amino acids. The CDR3 DNA is TGTGCCATCAGTGAGTCAACAGGGGATGAAAAACTGTTTTTT. Its translation is CAISESTGDEKLFF.

The V gene is TRBV5-1, the J gene TRBJ2-7; a possible D gene is TRBD2 (6 bases). The germline gives CDR1 SGHRS, CDR2 YFSETQ. V was shortened by 4 bases and J by 0 bases, with 17 bases between the two germline ends. The CDR3 spans 16 residues. CDR3 sequence reads: CASSTGLLTTSYEQYF. Here the CDR3 DNA reads TGCGCCAGCAGCACGGGACTTCTAACGACCTCCTACGAGCAGTACTTC.

V and J are TRBV2 and TRBJ2-3; 14 nucleotides match TRBD2. CDR3 length: 18 residues. CDR1 is SNHLY and CDR2 is FYNNEI in the germline V gene. V shed 0 bases and J 6 bases; nucleotides not matched to a gene: 8. The CDR3 protein is CASSEAMGLAGVVDTQYF. The CDR3 DNA sequence: TGTGCCAGCAGTGAAGCTATGGGACTAGCGGGAGTTGTGGATACGCAGTATTTT.

The rearrangement joins TRBV9 to TRBJ2-3; TRBD2 matches 12 bases. The germline CDR1 and CDR2 sequences are SGDLS and YYNGEE. The CDR3 extends over 17 amino acids. Trimming removed 4 bases from V and 4 bases from J; junction bases left unmatched: 10. Here the CDR3 DNA reads TGTGCCAGCAGCCCGAGACTAGCGGGAGCGTGGCCAGATACGCAGTATTTT. This gives the protein CASSPRLAGAWPDTQYF. Full variable domain (outside the CDR3, taken from reference TRBV9 and TRBJ2-3): DSGVTQTPKHLITATGQRVTLRCSPRSGDLSVYWYQQSLDQGLQFLIQYYNGEERAKGNILERFSAQQFPDLHSELNLSSLELGDSALYFCASSPRLAGAWPDTQYFGPGTRLTVL.

The chain has TRBV4-2 and TRBJ1-6; 9 bases line up with TRBD1. Trimming removed 4 bases from V and 10 bases from J; junction bases left unmatched: 11. The CDR3 is made up of 16 amino acids. Per germline, CDR1 LGHNA and CDR2 YNFKEQ. In DNA form, the CDR3 reads TGTGCCAGCAGCCCGAGGACAGGGGATGCTTCATCACCCCTCCACTTT. Translation gives CASSPRTGDASSPLHF.

In regard to this clone: This same CDR3 is encoded by further DNA sequences in the sample. The chain uses TRBV4-3 and TRBJ2-1; TRBD2 is a possible D gene (5 bases). Germline lookup yields CDR1 LGHNA and CDR2 YSLEER. This CDR3 contains 15 residues. V lost 0 bases and J lost 4, with 10 bases in between. The CDR3 sequence is CASSQERVFYNEQFF. The CDR3 region has the DNA TGCGCCAGCAGCCAAGAGCGGGTATTTTACAATGAGCAGTTCTTC.

Note on this clone: One end of the junction does not line up with germline, which may come from a read error. This chain uses TRBV7-7 with TRBJ2-2; TRBD2 matches at 8 bases. Germline values: CDR1 SSHAT, CDR2 FNYEAQ (reference sequence). This CDR3 is built from 17 residues. The CDR3 loop is CASSLGPSGGNTGELFF. The CDR3 nucleotides read TGTGCTAGCAGCTTGGGGCCAAGCGGGGGGAACACCGGGGAGCTGTTTTTT.

The chain is built from TRBV6-5 and TRBJ2-3; 10 nucleotides align to TRBD1. The germline V gene encodes CDR1 MNHEY and CDR2 SVGAGI. CDR3 length: 14 amino acids. J was trimmed by 9 bases and V by 2 bases; bases with no gene match: 5. The CDR3 nucleotides are TGTGCCAGCAGTTACGCCGGACAGGGGGAAACGCAGTATTTT. Its translation is CASSYAGQGETQYF.

The rearrangement links TRBV2 to TRBJ2-7; 11 positions agree with TRBD2. V shed 9 bases and J 5 bases; nucleotides not matched to a gene: 9. The germline V gene has CDR1 SNHLY and CDR2 FYNNEI. The CDR3 consists of 14 residues. The CDR3 loop is CASTSGGQYHEQYF. The CDR3 DNA reads as TGTGCCAGTACTAGCGGGGGCCAGTACCACGAGCAGTACTTC.

There are a few counts of this clone. The chain couples TRBV5-1 to TRBJ1-6; a weak D match, TRBD1 (6 bases). Germline CDR1 is SGHRS and CDR2 is YFSETQ. The V end was cut by 0 bases, the J end by 9 bases, with 10 bases between. The CDR3 covers 14 residues. For the CDR3, the DNA is TGCGCCAGCAGCTTGGTGGACAGAACTTCACCCCTCCACTTT. Residues: CASSLVDRTSPLHF.

The V gene is TRBV27, the J gene TRBJ1-1; 10 bases fit TRBD1. V trimming: 5 bases; J trimming: 4 bases; junction bases outside the gene matches: 7. CDR1 and CDR2 (germline): MNHEY, SMNVEV (reference sequence). This CDR3 is built from 15 residues. Here the CDR3 DNA reads TGTGCCAGCAGTCGGACAGGGGGACGGGGCACTGAAGCTTTCTTT. Protein sequence: CASSRTGGRGTEAFF.

The chain joins TRBV7-8 to TRBJ2-5, with 7 bases fitting TRBD1. CDR1 SGHVS and CDR2 FQNEAQ come from the germline V gene. The CDR3 loop spans 14 amino acids. V shed 6 bases and J 5 bases; nucleotides not matched to a gene: 9. As DNA, the CDR3 is TGTGCCAGCAGACAACAGGGGAAGGAGGAGACCCAGTACTTC. Translating gives CASRQQGKEETQYF. Combining the CDR3 with reference TRBV7-8 and TRBJ2-5 gives the whole variable domain GAGVSQSPRYKVAKRGQDVALRCDPISGHVSLFWYQQALGQGPEFLTYFQNEAQLDKSGLPSDRFFAERPEGSVSTLKIQRTQQEDSAVYLCASRQQGKEETQYFGPGTRLLVL.

The rearrangement links TRBV27 to TRBJ2-7; D unclear. V gave up 3 bases and J gave up 6 bases, with 21 bases separating them. Germline CDR1 and CDR2: MNHEY and SMNVEV (reference sequence). This CDR3 contains 16 residues. The CDR3 reads CASSLLGPEAGFEQYF. The DNA of the CDR3 is TGTGCCAGCAGTTTGTTGGGCCCCGAAGCAGGCTTCGAGCAGTACTTC.

This chain links TRBV24-1 with TRBJ1-2, with D hard to call. V lost 5 bases and J 1 base, leaving 13 bases between the germline ends. The CDR3 consists of 15 residues. Looked up from germline, CDR1 is KGHDR and CDR2 is SFDVKD. The CDR3 region is CATSVGEGINYGYTF. CDR3 DNA: TGTGCCACCAGTGTCGGGGAAGGGATTAACTATGGCTACACCTTC.